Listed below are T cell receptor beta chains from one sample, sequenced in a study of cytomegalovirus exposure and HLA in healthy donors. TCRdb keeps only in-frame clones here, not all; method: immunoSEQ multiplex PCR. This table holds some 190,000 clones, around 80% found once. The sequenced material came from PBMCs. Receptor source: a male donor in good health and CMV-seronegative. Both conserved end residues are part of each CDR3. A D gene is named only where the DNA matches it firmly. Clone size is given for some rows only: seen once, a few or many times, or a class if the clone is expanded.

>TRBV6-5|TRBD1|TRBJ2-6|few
CASRPTGIGANVLTF
TGTGCCAGCAGGCCGACAGGGATCGGGGCCAACGTCCTGACTTTC
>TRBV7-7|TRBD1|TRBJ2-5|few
CASSLAGTGVLQETQYF
TGTGCTAGCAGCTTAGCCGGGACAGGGGTACTTCAAGAGACCCAGTACTTC
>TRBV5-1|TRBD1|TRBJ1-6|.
CASSPTGTAYNSPLHF
TGCGCCAGCAGCCCTACTGGGACAGCTTATAATTCACCCCTCCACTTT
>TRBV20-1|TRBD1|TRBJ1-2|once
CSADDREGYTF
TGCAGTGCTGACGACAGGGAGGGCTACACCTTC
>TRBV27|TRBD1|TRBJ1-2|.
CASRDRAASGYTF
TGTGCCAGCAGGGACAGGGCGGCTAGTGGCTACACCTTC
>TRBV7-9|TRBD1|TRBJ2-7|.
CASSDPGQGGYEQYF
TGTGCCAGCAGCGATCCGGGACAGGGGGGCTACGAGCAGTACTTC
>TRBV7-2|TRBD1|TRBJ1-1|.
CASSLRGHRTEAFF
TGTGCCAGCAGCCTCAGGGGGCATAGGACTGAAGCTTTCTTT
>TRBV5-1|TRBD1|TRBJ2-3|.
CASSTDGQGTDTQYF
TGCGCCAGCAGCACAGACGGACAGGGCACAGATACGCAGTATTTT
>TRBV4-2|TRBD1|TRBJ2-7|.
CASSQDDREAYEQYF
TGTGCCAGCAGCCAAGATGACAGGGAAGCCTACGAGCAGTACTTC
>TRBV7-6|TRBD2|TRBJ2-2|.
CASSRSGTSGGAGELFF
TGTGCCAGCAGCAGATCCGGGACTAGCGGGGGTGCCGGGGAGCTGTTTTTT
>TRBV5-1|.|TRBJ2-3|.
CASSLAIPDTQYF
TGCGCCAGCAGCTTGGCCATTCCAGATACGCAGTATTTT
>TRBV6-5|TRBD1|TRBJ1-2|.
CASSYDRGDGYTF
TGTGCCAGCAGTTACGACAGGGGGGATGGCTACACCTTC
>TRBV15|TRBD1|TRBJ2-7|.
CATSRNLQGALGEQYF
TGTGCCACCAGCAGAAATTTACAGGGGGCGCTGGGCGAGCAGTACTTC
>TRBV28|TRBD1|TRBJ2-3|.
CASSHGTGADTQYF
TGTGCCAGCAGTCACGGGACAGGGGCAGATACGCAGTATTTT
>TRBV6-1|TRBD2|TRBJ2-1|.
CASSVKGLAGGVEQFF
TGTGCCAGCAGTGTCAAGGGACTAGCGGGAGGGGTTGAGCAGTTCTTC
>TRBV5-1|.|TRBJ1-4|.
CASSLEQGTEKLFF
TGCGCCAGCAGCTTGGAACAGGGAACTGAAAAACTGTTTTTT
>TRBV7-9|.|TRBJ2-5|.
CASSPRQEPQETQYF
TGTGCCAGCAGCCCGCGACAGGAGCCCCAAGAGACCCAGTACTTC
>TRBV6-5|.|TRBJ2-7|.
CASSYSGPGYEQYF
TGTGCCAGCAGTTACTCGGGGCCAGGGTACGAGCAGTACTTC
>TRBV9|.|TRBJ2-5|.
CASSVGSGQETQYF
TGTGCCAGCAGCGTAGGTAGCGGACAAGAGACCCAGTACTTC
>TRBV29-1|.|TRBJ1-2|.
CSVEEVVGGGYTF
TGCAGCGTTGAAGAAGTGGTAGGGGGAGGCTACACCTTC
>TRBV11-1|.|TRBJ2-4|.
CASSPRSELGIQYF
TGTGCCAGCAGCCCCAGATCGGAGCTTGGCATTCAGTACTTC
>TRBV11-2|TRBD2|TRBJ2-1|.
CASSGTSGFQNEQFF
TGTGCCAGCAGCGGGACTAGCGGTTTCCAAAATGAGCAGTTCTTC
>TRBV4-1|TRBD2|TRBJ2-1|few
CASSQTWDYADNEQFF
TGCGCCAGCAGCCAAACGTGGGACTATGCGGACAATGAGCAGTTCTTC
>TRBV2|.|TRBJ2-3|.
CASSEENSSSTDTQYF
TGTGCCAGCAGTGAAGAGAACAGTAGTAGCACAGATACGCAGTATTTT